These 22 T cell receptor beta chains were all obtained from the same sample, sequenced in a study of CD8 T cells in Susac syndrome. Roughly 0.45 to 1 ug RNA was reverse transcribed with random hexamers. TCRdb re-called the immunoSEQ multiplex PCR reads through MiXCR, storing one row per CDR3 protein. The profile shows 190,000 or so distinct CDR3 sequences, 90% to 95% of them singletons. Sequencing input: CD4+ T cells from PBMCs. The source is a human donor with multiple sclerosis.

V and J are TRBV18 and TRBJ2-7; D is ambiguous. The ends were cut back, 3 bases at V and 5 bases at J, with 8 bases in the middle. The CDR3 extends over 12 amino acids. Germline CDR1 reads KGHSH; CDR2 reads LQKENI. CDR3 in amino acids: CASSPTLDEQYF. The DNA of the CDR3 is TGTGCCAGCTCACCTACGCTTGACGAGCAGTACTTC.

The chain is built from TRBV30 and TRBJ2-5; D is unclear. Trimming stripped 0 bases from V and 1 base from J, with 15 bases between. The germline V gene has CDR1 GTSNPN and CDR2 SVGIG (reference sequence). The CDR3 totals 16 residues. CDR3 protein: CAWSVRKWTAQETQYF. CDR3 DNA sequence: TGTGCCTGGAGTGTACGCAAGTGGACGGCCCAAGAGACCCAGTACTTC.

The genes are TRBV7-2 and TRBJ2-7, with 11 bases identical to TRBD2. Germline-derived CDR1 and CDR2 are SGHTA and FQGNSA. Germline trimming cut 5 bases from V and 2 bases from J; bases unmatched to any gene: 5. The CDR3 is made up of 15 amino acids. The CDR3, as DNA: TGTGCCAGCAGCGCGGGACTAGCGGAAGCCTACGAGCAGTACTTC. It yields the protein CASSAGLAEAYEQYF. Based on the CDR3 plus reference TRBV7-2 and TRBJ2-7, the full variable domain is GAGVSQSPSNKVTEKGKDVELRCDPISGHTALYWYRQSLGQGLEFLIYFQGNSAPDKSGLPSDRFSAERTGGSVSTLTIQRTQQEDSAVYLCASSAGLAEAYEQYFGPGTRLTVT.

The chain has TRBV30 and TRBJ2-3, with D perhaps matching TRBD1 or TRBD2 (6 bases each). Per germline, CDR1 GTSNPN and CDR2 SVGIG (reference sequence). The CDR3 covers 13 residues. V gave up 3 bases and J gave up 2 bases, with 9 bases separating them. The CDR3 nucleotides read TGTGCCTGGAGCGGGGGCATCACAGATACGCAGTATTTT. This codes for CAWSGGITDTQYF.

The CDR3 protein is CASSSRDGLYGYTF. CDR3 DNA sequence: TGTGCCAGCAGCTCAAGGGACGGACTCTATGGCTACACCTTC. The rearrangement joins TRBV11-2 to TRBJ1-2; possible D gene TRBD1, 5 bases. V dropped 4 bases and J dropped 4 bases, with 13 bases sitting between them. Germline CDR1 and CDR2: SGHAT and FQNNGV. The CDR3 is made up of 14 amino acids.

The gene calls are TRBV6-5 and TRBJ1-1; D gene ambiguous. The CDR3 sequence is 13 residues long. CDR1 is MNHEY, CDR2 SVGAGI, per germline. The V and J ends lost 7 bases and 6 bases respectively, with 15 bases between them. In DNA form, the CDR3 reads TGTGCCAGCACTAACCCTCGGACGGCTGAAGCTTTCTTT. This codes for CASTNPRTAEAFF.

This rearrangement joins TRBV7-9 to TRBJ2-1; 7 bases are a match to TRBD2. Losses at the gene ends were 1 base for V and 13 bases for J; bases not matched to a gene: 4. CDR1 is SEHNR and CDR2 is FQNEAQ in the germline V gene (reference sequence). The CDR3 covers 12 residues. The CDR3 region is CASSLDAGVQFF. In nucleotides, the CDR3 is TGTGCCAGCAGCTTAGATGCGGGAGTCCAGTTCTTC. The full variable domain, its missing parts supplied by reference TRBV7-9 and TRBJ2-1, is DTGVSQNPRHKITKRGQNVTFRCDPISEHNRLYWYRQTLGQGPEFLTYFQNEAQLEKSRLLSDRFSAERPKGSFSTLEIQRTEQGDSAMYLCASSLDAGVQFFGPGTRLTVL.

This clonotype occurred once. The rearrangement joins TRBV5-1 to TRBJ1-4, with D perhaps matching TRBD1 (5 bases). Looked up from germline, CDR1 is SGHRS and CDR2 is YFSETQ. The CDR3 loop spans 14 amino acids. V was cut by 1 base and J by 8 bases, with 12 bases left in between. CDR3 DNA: TGCGCCAGCAGCTTGCTCGGGGCTCGCGAAAAACTGTTTTTT. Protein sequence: CASSLLGAREKLFF. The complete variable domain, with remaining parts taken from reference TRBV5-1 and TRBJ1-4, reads KAGVTQTPRYLIKTRGQQVTLSCSPISGHRSVSWYQQTPGQGLQFLFEYFSETQRNKGNFPGRFSGRQFSNSRSEMNVSTLELGDSALYLCASSLLGAREKLFFGSGTQLSVL.

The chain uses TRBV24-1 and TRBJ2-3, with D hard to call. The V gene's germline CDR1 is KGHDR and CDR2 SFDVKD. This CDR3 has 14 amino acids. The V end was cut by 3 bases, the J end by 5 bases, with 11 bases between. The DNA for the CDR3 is TGTGCCACCAGTGATCCAGCCACCGAAGATACGCAGTATTTT. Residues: CATSDPATEDTQYF.

CDR3 protein: CASSANIANEQFF. CDR3 nucleotides: TGTGCCAGCAGCGCAAATATTGCCAATGAGCAGTTCTTC. The chain employs TRBV7-3 and TRBJ2-1; D remains ambiguous. The V gene lost 5 bases and the J gene lost 6 bases, with 11 bases spanning the gap. The CDR3 is made up of 13 amino acids. The germline V gene encodes CDR1 SGHTA and CDR2 FQGTGA.

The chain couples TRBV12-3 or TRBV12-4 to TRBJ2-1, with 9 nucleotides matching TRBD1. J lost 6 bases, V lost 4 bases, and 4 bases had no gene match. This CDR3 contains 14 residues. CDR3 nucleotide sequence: TGTGCCAGCAGTTCAGGGACAGGGTTCAATGAGCAGTTCTTC. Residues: CASSSGTGFNEQFF.

Here the CDR3 DNA reads TGTGCCAGCAGTTTGAGTAGCGGGGGGGCCCGTGAGCAGTTCTTC. It specifies CASSLSSGGAREQFF. The chain links TRBV28 to TRBJ2-1; the match to TRBD2 covers 11 bases. This CDR3 has 15 residues. Germline CDR1 is MDHEN and CDR2 is SYDVKM. With V trimmed by 3 bases and J by 9 bases, 7 bases remained unmatched.

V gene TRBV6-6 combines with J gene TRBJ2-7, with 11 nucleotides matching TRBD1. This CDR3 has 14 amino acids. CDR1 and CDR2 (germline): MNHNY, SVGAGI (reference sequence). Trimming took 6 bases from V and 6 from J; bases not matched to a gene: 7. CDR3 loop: CASREDRGLSEQYF. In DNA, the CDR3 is TGTGCCAGCAGAGAGGACAGGGGGCTAAGCGAGCAGTACTTC.

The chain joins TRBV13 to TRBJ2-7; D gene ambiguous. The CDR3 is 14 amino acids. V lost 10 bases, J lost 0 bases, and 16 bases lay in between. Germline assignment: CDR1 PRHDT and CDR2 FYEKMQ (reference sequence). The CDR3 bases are TGTGCCACACACGAAATAGGATCCTCCTACGAGCAGTACTTC. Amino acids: CATHEIGSSYEQYF.

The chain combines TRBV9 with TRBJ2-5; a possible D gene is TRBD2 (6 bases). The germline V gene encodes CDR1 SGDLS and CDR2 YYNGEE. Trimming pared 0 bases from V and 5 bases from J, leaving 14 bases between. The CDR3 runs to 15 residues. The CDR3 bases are TGTGCCAGCAGCGTAGGGAGAGGGGCGGGGGAGACCCAGTACTTC. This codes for CASSVGRGAGETQYF.

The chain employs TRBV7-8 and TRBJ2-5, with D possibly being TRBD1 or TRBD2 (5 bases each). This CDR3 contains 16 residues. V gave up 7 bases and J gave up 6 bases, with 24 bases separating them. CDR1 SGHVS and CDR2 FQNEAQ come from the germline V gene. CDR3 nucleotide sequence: TGTGCCAGCACCCATTACCGGACTGGGACCATTAAGACCCAGTACTTC. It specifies CASTHYRTGTIKTQYF.

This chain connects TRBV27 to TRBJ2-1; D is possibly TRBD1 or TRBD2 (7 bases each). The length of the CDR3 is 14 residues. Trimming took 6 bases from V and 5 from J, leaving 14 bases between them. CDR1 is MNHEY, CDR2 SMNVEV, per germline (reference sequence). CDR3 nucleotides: TGTGCCAGCAGCAGCAGGGGGGGAAACAATGAGCAGTTCTTC. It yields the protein CASSSRGGNNEQFF.

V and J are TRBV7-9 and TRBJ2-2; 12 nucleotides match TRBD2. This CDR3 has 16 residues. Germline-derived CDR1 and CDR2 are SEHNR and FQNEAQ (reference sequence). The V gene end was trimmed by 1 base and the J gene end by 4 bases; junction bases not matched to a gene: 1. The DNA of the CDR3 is TGTGCCAGCAGCTTAGGGACTAGCGGGACCACCGGGGAGCTGTTTTTT. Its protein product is CASSLGTSGTTGELFF.

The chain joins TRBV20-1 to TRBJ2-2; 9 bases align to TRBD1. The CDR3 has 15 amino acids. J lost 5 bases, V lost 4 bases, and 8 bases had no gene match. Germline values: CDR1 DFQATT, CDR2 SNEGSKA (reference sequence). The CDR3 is CSATDPGQGTGELFF. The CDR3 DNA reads TGCAGTGCTACCGATCCGGGACAGGGAACCGGGGAGCTGTTTTTT.

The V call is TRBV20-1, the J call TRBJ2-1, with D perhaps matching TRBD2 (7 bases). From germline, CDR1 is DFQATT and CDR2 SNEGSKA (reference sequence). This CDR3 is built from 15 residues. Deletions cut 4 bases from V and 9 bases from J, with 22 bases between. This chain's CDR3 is CSATGGGGSEPEQFF. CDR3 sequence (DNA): TGCAGTGCTACCGGGGGCGGGGGCTCTGAGCCTGAGCAGTTCTTC.

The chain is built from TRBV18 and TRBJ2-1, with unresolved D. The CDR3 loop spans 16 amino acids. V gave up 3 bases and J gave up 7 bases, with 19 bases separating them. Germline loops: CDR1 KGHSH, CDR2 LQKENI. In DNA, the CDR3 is TGTGCCAGCTCACCTCTGTCGAGGCTTCAAGATAATGAGCAGTTCTTC. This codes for CASSPLSRLQDNEQFF.

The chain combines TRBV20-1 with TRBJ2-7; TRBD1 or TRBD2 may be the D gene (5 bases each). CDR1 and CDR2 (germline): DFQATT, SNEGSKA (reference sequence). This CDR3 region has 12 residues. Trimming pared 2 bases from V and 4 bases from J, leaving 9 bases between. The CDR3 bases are TGCAGTGCTAGATTGGGGGTTTACGAGCAGTACTTC. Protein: CSARLGVYEQYF.